The 28 T cell receptor beta chains given below trace back to one sample, sequenced in a study of blood T cell repertoires in COVID-19. Profiled with immunoSEQ multiplex PCR; TCRdb holds only in-frame clones, not every one. The data hold about 120,000 clones, with around 84% observed a single time. The sequencing sample was made of PBMCs or T cells enriched from blood (not recorded which). The receptors were gathered from a woman aged 30 to 39 who had recovered from COVID-19.

This chain links TRBV14 with TRBJ1-1, with D possibly TRBD1 on 6 matching bases. The CDR3 consists of 15 residues. Germline loops: CDR1 SGHDN, CDR2 FVKESK. V lost 7 bases and J lost 2, with 17 bases in between. DNA of the CDR3: TGTGCCAGCAACAGGGCAGGAAGGGAAAACACTGAAGCTTTCTTT. Its translation: CASNRAGRENTEAFF.

V and J are TRBV7-2 and TRBJ1-1; D gene unclear. The CDR3 loop spans 14 amino acids. V lost 1 base and J lost 4, with 10 bases in between. The germline V gene has CDR1 SGHTA and CDR2 FQGNSA. In nucleotides, the CDR3 is TGTGCCAGCAGCTTAGTTGCACTGCGCACTGAAGCTTTCTTT. As protein: CASSLVALRTEAFF.

The CDR3 DNA sequence: TGTGCCAGCAGCGTAGGCCCGACAGGGGGCGAGCAGTACTTC. As protein: CASSVGPTGGEQYF. The V and J genes are TRBV9 and TRBJ2-7; 9 positions match TRBD1. This CDR3 region has 14 residues. Germline-derived CDR1 and CDR2 are SGDLS and YYNGEE. Losses at the gene ends were 0 bases for V and 6 bases for J; bases not matched to a gene: 4.

The chain couples TRBV29-1 to TRBJ1-1; 9 bases are a match to TRBD1. The V and J ends lost 5 bases and 7 bases, in that order; junction bases with no gene match: 5. The CDR3 spans 12 residues. CDR1 SQVTM and CDR2 ANQGSEA come from the germline V gene. As DNA, the CDR3 is TGCAGCGTTTCGACAGGGGGAGTTGAAGCTTTCTTT. It codes for CSVSTGGVEAFF.

The CDR3 coding sequence is TGTGCCAGTAAGATGGGACACATGAACACTGAAGCTTTCTTT. Translated, it gives CASKMGHMNTEAFF. This sequence joins TRBV19 and TRBJ1-1, with D possibly matching TRBD1 (6 bases). The CDR3 spans 14 residues. V was pared by 7 bases and J by 0 bases, with 12 bases between. Germline CDR1 reads LNHDA; CDR2 reads SQIVND (reference sequence).

The chain links TRBV7-6 to TRBJ2-7; 7 positions match TRBD1. The CDR3 contains 14 residues. V dropped 4 bases and J dropped 7; count of bases not matched to a gene: 10. Germline loops: CDR1 SGHVS, CDR2 FNYEAQ. CDR3 in amino acids: CASSSLTGLREQYF. CDR3 DNA sequence: TGTGCCAGCAGCTCACTGACAGGGTTGCGTGAGCAGTACTTC. The complete variable domain, with remaining parts taken from reference TRBV7-6 and TRBJ2-7, reads GAGVSQSPRYKVTKRGQDVALRCDPISGHVSLYWYRQALGQGPEFLTYFNYEAQQDKSGLPNDRFSAERPEGSISTLTIQRTEQRDSAMYRCASSSLTGLREQYFGPGTRLTVT.

CDR3 nucleotide sequence: TGTGCCAGCAGCTTCGGCGGGACGGGCTACGAGCAGTACTTC. Protein sequence: CASSFGGTGYEQYF. The chain combines TRBV11-2 with TRBJ2-7; D possibly corresponds to TRBD2 (6 bases). This CDR3 is 14 amino acids long. Trimming removed 3 bases from V and 3 bases from J, with 12 bases in between. Per germline, CDR1 SGHAT and CDR2 FQNNGV.

V gene TRBV30 combines with J gene TRBJ1-1; D not resolved. The CDR3 totals 12 residues. Germline lookup yields CDR1 GTSNPN and CDR2 SVGIG (reference sequence). V lost 4 bases to trimming and J lost 4 bases, with 10 bases between them. This CDR3 reads CAWMKRVTEAFF. In nucleotides, the CDR3 is TGTGCCTGGATGAAGAGGGTCACTGAAGCTTTCTTT.

CDR3 bases: TGCGCCAGCAGCTTGGTAGGGGCAGGAGAAAAACTGTTTTTT. Its protein product is CASSLVGAGEKLFF. The chain joins TRBV5-1 to TRBJ1-4; possibly TRBD1 for D (5 bases). CDR3 length: 14 amino acids. Germline lookup yields CDR1 SGHRS and CDR2 YFSETQ. The V gene lost 0 bases and the J gene lost 8 bases, with 11 bases spanning the gap.

The chain couples TRBV7-6 to TRBJ2-5, with D maybe TRBD2 (5 bases). The CDR3 runs to 15 residues. Germline V lookup: CDR1 SGHVS, CDR2 FNYEAQ. V lost 2 bases to trimming and J lost 0 bases, with 10 bases between them. This CDR3 is CASSLRAADQETQYF. CDR3 sequence (DNA): TGTGCCAGCAGCTTAAGAGCGGCTGACCAAGAGACCCAGTACTTC.

This rearrangement joins TRBV6-2 or TRBV6-3 to TRBJ2-1, with TRBD1 as a possible D gene (6 bases). This CDR3 contains 15 residues. With 5 bases removed from V and 4 bases from J, the gap between germline ends came to 15 bases. Germline CDR1 and CDR2: MNHEY and SVGEGT. The CDR3 spells CASSDLGTPYNEQFF. CDR3 nucleotides: TGTGCCAGCAGTGACCTCGGGACACCTTACAATGAGCAGTTCTTC.

The rearrangement joins TRBV7-9 to TRBJ1-2; possibly TRBD1 for D (6 bases). The CDR3 runs 15 residues. Trimming pared 2 bases from V and 0 bases from J, leaving 10 bases between. CDR1 and CDR2 (germline): SEHNR, FQNEAQ (reference sequence). CDR3 in amino acids: CASSLRGGANYGYTF. The DNA for the CDR3 is TGTGCCAGCAGCTTAAGGGGGGGAGCTAACTATGGCTACACCTTC.

This chain joins TRBV30 and TRBJ2-5; 9 bases are a match to TRBD1. J gave up 2 bases and V 5 bases, and 0 bases lay outside the gene matches. The CDR3 loop spans 12 amino acids. CDR1 is GTSNPN, CDR2 SVGIG, per germline (reference sequence). CDR3 sequence reads: CAWDRGQETQYF. DNA of the CDR3: TGTGCCTGGGACAGGGGGCAAGAGACCCAGTACTTC.

The J gene is TRBJ2-7, the V gene TRBV2, with 7 bases fitting TRBD1. The CDR3 extends over 14 amino acids. Germline V gene data show CDR1 as SNHLY and CDR2 as FYNNEI. The trim removed 2 bases at V and 2 bases at J, leaving 3 bases unmatched. This CDR3 is CASSEQGETYEQYF. The CDR3 region has the DNA TGTGCCAGCAGTGAACAGGGGGAAACCTACGAGCAGTACTTC.

The rearrangement links TRBV7-8 to TRBJ2-5, with a possible D match to TRBD2 (5 bases). Germline loops: CDR1 SGHVS, CDR2 FQNEAQ. The CDR3 extends over 14 amino acids. V shed 5 bases and J shed 2 bases, with 12 bases lying between them. CDR3 bases: TGTGCCAGCAGCGCGGACCGGGGTCAAGAGACCCAGTACTTC. This gives the protein CASSADRGQETQYF.

The V gene is TRBV6-2 or TRBV6-3, the J gene TRBJ2-3; 8 bases match TRBD2. V lost 2 bases, J lost 2 bases, and 3 bases stayed unmatched. The CDR3 extends over 15 amino acids. In germline, CDR1 is MNHEY, CDR2 SVGEGT. The CDR3: CASSYGSGATDTQYF. DNA for the CDR3: TGTGCCAGCAGTTACGGTAGCGGGGCCACAGATACGCAGTATTTT.

This clone turned up a few times. The V call is TRBV5-1, the J call TRBJ2-7; D perhaps matches TRBD2 (6 bases). V was clipped by 0 bases and J by 3 bases, with 13 bases between them. CDR1 is SGHRS and CDR2 is YFSETQ in the germline V gene. The CDR3 extends over 15 amino acids. CDR3 in amino acids: CASSLELAARYEQYF. CDR3 nucleotide sequence: TGCGCCAGCAGCTTGGAACTAGCAGCCCGCTACGAGCAGTACTTC.

CDR3 in DNA: TGTGCCAGCAGTAGACATGTACCCCTTGAAAAACTGTTTTTT. Its protein product is CASSRHVPLEKLFF. The V gene is TRBV2, the J gene TRBJ1-4; D is uncertain. V shed 5 bases and J shed 7 bases, with 14 bases lying between them. The CDR3 runs to 14 residues. The germline gives CDR1 SNHLY, CDR2 FYNNEI.

The chain carries TRBV27 and TRBJ1-1, with D unresolved. Germline V gene lookup returns CDR1 MNHEY and CDR2 SMNVEV (reference sequence). Trimming removed 4 bases at V and 1 base at J, with 13 bases between. This CDR3 region has 15 residues. DNA of the CDR3: TGTGCCAGCAGTTCCCCCGCGTTGTGGAACACTGAAGCTTTCTTT. It encodes CASSSPALWNTEAFF.

The chain links TRBV6-4 to TRBJ2-2; 11 bases agree with TRBD2. Germline V CDR1 and CDR2: MRHNA, SNTAGT. The CDR3 has 14 amino acids. With V trimmed by 7 bases and J by 6 bases, 4 bases remained unmatched. The CDR3 here is CASKLAGDAGELFF. The CDR3 nucleotides read TGTGCCAGCAAACTAGCGGGAGACGCCGGGGAGCTGTTTTTT.

The genes are TRBV5-1 and TRBJ2-1, with 13 bases identical to TRBD2. J lost 4 bases, V lost 4 bases, and 5 bases had no gene match. The germline V gene encodes CDR1 SGHRS and CDR2 YFSETQ. The CDR3 is 16 residues long. The CDR3 spells CASSAGTSGVYNEQFF. In nucleotides, the CDR3 is TGCGCCAGCAGCGCCGGGACTAGCGGGGTTTACAATGAGCAGTTCTTC.

The DNA for the CDR3 is TGTGCCAGCAGTTACAGGACTAATCCCGAGCAGTACTTC. Encoded protein: CASSYRTNPEQYF. The chain joins TRBV6-2 or TRBV6-3 to TRBJ2-7, with D perhaps TRBD2 (6 bases). CDR1 and CDR2 from the germline V gene are MNHEY and SVGEGT. This CDR3 contains 13 residues. Trimming took off 2 bases at V and 6 bases at J, with 11 bases between the two ends.

The chain has TRBV29-1 and TRBJ2-3, with TRBD1 matching over 10 bases. Germline V gene lookup returns CDR1 SQVTM and CDR2 ANQGSEA. The CDR3 covers 14 residues. The junction had 3 bases not matched to a gene; V was cut back by 5 bases and J by 1 base. This chain's CDR3 is CSVRDRGGTDTQYF. CDR3 nucleotide sequence: TGCAGCGTTCGGGACAGGGGTGGCACAGATACGCAGTATTTT.

The chain recombines TRBV5-1 with TRBJ1-5; D call uncertain. CDR1 is SGHRS, CDR2 YFSETQ, per germline. The V end lost 4 bases, the J end lost 1 base, and 12 bases lay between the germline ends. The CDR3 has 15 residues. CDR3 residues: CASSTAGDSNQPQHF. As DNA, the CDR3 is TGCGCCAGCAGCACAGCCGGTGACAGCAATCAGCCCCAGCATTTT.

The chain combines TRBV4-1 with TRBJ1-5; a possible D gene is TRBD1 (6 bases). The CDR3 spans 16 residues. Trimming cost V 1 base and J 2 bases, with 12 bases left between them. Per the germline V gene, CDR1 is MGHRA and CDR2 is YSYEKL. The CDR3 sequence: CASSQGGGGGNQPQHF. As DNA, the CDR3 is TGCGCCAGCAGCCAAGGAGGGGGGGGCGGCAATCAGCCCCAGCATTTT.

This chain links TRBV6-6 with TRBJ2-7; tentatively, D is TRBD2 (6 bases). Between the trimmed V and J ends, which lost 7 bases and 6 bases, there was a span of 13 bases. The germline CDR1 and CDR2 sequences are MNHNY and SVGAGI (reference sequence). The CDR3 extends over 12 amino acids. The CDR3 sequence: CASKAGISEQYF. CDR3 in DNA: TGTGCCAGCAAGGCGGGGATTAGCGAGCAGTACTTC.

The chain combines TRBV5-6 with TRBJ2-5, with D possibly TRBD2 on 6 matching bases. Germline-derived CDR1 and CDR2 are SGHDT and YYEEEE. The V end lost 3 bases, the J end lost 4 bases, and 13 bases lay between the germline ends. There are 14 residues in the CDR3. In DNA form, the CDR3 reads TGTGCCAGCAGCTATCCGACTAGGGCAGAGACCCAGTACTTC. Its translation: CASSYPTRAETQYF.

This clone was seen more than once but under ten times. This rearrangement joins TRBV6-6 to TRBJ2-5, with 8 bases fitting TRBD1. Germline V CDR1 and CDR2: MNHNY, SVGAGI (reference sequence). CDR3 length equals 14 residues. V lost 2 bases to trimming and J lost 4 bases; unmatched junction nucleotides: 3. The CDR3 loop reads CASSYPGQGETQYF. For the CDR3, the DNA is TGTGCCAGCAGTTACCCCGGACAGGGAGAGACCCAGTACTTC.